This T cell receptor beta chain was found in a study of shared clonotypes between healthy human individuals. CDR1 is SGHNT, CDR2 YYREEE, per germline (reference sequence). The CDR3 contains 15 residues. V was trimmed by 4 bases and J by 5 bases, leaving 17 bases between them. The protocol was immunoSEQ multiplex PCR, while the TCRdb copy is restricted to in-frame clones and leaves out a portion. The data contain over 850,000 clones, around three quarters of them singletons. Sample: memory CD4+ T cells from PBMCs. This sample's subset: CD45RA-negative fraction. The chain has TRBV5-4 and TRBJ2-3; tentatively, D is TRBD2 (6 bases). The receptor comes from a man aged 18 to 35 in good health. Some clones in this sample may be carry-over from other donors' samples. CDR3 in amino acids: CASSEGLGGLDTQYF. In nucleotides, the CDR3 is TGTGCCAGCAGCGAGGGACTGGGCGGGCTAGATACGCAGTATTTT.